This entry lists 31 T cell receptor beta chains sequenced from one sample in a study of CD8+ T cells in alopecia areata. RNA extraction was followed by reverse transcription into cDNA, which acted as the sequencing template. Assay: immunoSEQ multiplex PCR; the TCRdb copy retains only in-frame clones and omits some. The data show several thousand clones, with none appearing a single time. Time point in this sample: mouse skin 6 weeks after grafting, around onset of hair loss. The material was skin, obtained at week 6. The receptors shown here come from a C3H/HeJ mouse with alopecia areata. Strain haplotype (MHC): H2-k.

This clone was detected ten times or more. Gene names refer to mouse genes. CDR3 in amino acids: CASSRVGVQDTQYF. The DNA read from the CDR3 is TGTGCTAGCAGTAGAGTGGGGGTCCAAGAC. The chain carries TRBV17 and TRBJ2-5; weak D call: TRBD2 (6 bases). The read ends 4 residues before the CDR3 terminus; that terminus is restored from the germline J gene. CDR1 is MNHDT, CDR2 YYDKIL, per germline. The CDR3 length is 14 residues. V gave up 1 base and J gave up 2 bases, with 7 bases separating them.

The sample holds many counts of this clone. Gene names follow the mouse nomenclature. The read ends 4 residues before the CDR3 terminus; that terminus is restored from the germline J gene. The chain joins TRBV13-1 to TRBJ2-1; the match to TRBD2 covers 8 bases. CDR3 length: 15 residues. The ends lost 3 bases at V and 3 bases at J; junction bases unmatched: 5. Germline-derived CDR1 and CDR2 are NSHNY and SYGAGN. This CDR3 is CASSAPGGPYAEQFF. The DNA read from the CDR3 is TGTGCCAGCAGTGCCCCTGGGGGGCCCTATGCT.

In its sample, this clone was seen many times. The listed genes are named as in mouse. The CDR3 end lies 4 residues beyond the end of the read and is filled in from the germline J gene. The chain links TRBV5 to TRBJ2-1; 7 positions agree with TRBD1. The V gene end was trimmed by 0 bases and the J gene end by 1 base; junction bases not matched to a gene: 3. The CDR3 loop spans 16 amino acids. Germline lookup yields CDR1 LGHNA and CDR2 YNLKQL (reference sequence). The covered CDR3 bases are TGTGCCAGCAGCCAAGAGTTGGGACAGAACTATGCT. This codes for CASSQELGQNYA. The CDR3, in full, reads CASSQELGQNYAEQFF.

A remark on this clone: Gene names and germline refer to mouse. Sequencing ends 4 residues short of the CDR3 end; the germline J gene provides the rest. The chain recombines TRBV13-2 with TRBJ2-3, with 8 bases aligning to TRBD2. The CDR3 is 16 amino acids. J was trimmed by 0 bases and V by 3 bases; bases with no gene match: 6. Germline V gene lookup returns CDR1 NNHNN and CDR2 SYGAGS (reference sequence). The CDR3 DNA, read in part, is TGTGCCAGCGGTGGGCCTGGGGGGACTAGTGCAGAA. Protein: CASGGPGGTSAE. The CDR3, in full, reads CASGGPGGTSAETLYF.

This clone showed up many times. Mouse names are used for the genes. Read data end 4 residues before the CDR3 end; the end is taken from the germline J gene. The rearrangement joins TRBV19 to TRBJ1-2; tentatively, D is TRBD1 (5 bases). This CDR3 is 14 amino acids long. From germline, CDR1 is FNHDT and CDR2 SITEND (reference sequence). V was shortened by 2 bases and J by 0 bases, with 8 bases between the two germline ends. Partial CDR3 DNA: TGTGCCAGCAGTATTGACAGTGCAAACTCC. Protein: CASSIDSANS. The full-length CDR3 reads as CASSIDSANSDYTF. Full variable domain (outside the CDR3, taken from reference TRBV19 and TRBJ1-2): GGIITQTPKFLIGQEGQKLTLKCQQNFNHDTMYWYRQDSGKGLRLIYYSITENDLQKGDLSEGYDASREKKSSFSLTVTSAQKNEMAVFLCASSIDSANSDYTFGSGTRLLVI.

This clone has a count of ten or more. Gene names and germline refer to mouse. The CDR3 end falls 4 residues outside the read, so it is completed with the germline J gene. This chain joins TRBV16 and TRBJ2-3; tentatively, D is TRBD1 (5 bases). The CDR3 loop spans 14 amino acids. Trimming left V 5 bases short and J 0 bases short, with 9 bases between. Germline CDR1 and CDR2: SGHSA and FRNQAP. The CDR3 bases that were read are TGTGCAAGCAGCCCGGACAAGAGTGCAGAA. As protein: CASSPDKSAE. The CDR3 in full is CASSPDKSAETLYF.

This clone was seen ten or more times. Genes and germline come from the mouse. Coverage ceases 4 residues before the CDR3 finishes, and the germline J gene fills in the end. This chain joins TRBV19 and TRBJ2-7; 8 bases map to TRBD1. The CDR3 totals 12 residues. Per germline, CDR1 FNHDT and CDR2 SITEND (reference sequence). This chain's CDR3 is CASRDRKYEQYF. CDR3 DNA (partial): TGTGCCAGCCGGGACAGGAAATAT.

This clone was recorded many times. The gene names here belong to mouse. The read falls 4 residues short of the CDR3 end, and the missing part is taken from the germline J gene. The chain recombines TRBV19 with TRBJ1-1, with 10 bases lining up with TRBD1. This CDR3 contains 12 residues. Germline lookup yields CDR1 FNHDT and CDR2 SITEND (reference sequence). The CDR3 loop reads CASRDRGTEVFF. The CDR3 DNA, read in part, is TGTGCCAGCAGGGACAGGGGGACA.

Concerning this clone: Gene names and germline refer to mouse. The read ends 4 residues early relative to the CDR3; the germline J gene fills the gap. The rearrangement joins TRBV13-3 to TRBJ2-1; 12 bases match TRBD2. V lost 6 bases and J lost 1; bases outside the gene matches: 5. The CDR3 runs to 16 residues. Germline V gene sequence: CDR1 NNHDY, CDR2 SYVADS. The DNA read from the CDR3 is TGTGCCAGCAAGGGACTGGGGGGCCCAAACTATGCT. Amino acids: CASKGLGGPNYA. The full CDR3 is CASKGLGGPNYAEQFF.

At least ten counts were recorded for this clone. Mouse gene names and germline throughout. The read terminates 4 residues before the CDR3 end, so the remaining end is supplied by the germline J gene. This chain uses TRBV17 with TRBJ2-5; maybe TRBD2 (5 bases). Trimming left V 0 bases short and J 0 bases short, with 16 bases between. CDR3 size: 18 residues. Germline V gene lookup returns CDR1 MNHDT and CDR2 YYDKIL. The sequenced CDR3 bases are TGTGCTAGCAGTAGAGATCCCCCTCCCTGGGTTAACCAAGAC. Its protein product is CASSRDPPPWVNQD. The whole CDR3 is CASSRDPPPWVNQDTQYF.

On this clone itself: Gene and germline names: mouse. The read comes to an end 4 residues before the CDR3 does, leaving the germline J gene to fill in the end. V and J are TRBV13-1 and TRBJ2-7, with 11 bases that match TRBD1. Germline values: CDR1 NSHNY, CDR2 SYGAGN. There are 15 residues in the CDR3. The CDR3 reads CASSDAGTGGNEQYF. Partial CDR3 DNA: TGTGCCAGCAGTGATGCAGGGACAGGGGGAAAT.

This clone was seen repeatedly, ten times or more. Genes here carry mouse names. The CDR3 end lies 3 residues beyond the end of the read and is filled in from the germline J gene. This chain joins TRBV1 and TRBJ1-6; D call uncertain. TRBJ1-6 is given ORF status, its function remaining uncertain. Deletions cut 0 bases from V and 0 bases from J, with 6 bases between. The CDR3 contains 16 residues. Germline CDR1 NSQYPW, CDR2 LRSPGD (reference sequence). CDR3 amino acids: CTCSADPSSYNSPLYF. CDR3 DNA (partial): TGCACCTGCAGTGCAGATCCCAGTTCCTATAATTCGCCC.

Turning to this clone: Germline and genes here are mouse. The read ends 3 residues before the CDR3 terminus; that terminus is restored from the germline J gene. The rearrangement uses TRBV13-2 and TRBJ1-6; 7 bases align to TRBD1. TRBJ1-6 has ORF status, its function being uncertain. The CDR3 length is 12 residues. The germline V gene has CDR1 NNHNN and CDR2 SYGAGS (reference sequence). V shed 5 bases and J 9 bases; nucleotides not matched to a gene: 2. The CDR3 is CASGDRVSPLYF. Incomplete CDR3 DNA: TGTGCCAGCGGAGACAGGGTTTCGCCC.

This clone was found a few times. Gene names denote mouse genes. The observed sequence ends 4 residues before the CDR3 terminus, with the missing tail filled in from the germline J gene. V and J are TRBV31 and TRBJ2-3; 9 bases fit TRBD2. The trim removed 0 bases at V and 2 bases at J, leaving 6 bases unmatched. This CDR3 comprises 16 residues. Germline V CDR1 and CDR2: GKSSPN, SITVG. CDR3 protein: CAWSLWWGGVAETLYF. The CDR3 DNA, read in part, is TGTGCCTGGAGTCTGTGGTGGGGGGGCGTTGCAGAA.

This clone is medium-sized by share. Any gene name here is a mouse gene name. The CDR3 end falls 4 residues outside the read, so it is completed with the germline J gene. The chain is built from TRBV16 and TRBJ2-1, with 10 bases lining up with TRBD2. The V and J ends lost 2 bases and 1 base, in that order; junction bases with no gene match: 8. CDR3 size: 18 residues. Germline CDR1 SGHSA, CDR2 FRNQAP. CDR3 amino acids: CASSLLPHWGGNYAEQFF. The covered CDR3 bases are TGTGCAAGCAGCTTACTCCCTCACTGGGGGGGAAACTATGCT.

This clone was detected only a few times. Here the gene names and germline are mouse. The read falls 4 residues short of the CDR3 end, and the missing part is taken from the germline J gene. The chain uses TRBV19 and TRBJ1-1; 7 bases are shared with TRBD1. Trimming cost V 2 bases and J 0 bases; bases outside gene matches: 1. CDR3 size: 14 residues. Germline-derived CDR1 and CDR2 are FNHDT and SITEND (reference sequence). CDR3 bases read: TGTGCCAGCAGTATTGGGACAGCAAACACA. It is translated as CASSIGTANT. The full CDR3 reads CASSIGTANTEVFF.

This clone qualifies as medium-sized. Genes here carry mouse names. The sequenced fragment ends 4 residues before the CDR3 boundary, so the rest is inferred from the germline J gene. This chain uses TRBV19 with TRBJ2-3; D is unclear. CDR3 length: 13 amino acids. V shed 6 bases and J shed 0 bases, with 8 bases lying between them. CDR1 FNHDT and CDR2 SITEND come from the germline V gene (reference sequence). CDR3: CASTVSSAETLYF. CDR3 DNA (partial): TGTGCCAGCACAGTTTCTAGTGCAGAA.

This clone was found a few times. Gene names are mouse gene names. The CDR3 reads CASGDETYANTEVFF. Incomplete CDR3 DNA: TGTGCCAGCGGTGATGAGACATATGCAAACACA. The gene calls are TRBV13-2 and TRBJ1-1, with no clear D. The read comes to an end 4 residues before the CDR3 does, leaving the germline J gene to fill in the end. This CDR3 spans 15 amino acids. The V gene's germline CDR1 is NNHNN and CDR2 SYGAGS (reference sequence). The germline V and J ends were trimmed by 0 bases and 0 bases, with 9 bases remaining between them.

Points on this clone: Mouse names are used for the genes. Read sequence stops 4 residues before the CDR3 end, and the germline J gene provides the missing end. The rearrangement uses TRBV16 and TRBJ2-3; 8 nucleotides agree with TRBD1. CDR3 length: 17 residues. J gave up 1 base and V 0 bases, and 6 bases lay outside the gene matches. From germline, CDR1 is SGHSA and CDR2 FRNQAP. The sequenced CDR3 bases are TGTGCAAGCAGCTTAGAAAGACAGGGGAGAGGTGCAGAA. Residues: CASSLERQGRGAE. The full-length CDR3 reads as CASSLERQGRGAETLYF.

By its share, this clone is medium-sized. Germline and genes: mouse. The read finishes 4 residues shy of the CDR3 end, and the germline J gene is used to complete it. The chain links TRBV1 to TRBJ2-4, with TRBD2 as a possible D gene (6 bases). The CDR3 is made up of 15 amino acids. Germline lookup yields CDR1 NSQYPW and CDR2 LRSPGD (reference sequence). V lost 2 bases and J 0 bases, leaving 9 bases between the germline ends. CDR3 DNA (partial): TGCACCTGCAGTGCACCTGGGGCTAGTCAAAAC. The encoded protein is CTCSAPGASQN. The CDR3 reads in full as CTCSAPGASQNTLYF.

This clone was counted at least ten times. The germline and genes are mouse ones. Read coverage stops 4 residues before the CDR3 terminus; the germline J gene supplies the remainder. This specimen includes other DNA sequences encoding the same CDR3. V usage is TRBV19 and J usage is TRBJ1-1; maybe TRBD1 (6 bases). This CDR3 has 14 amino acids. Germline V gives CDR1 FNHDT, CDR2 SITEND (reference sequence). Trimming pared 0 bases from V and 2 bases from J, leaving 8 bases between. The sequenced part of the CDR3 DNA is TGTGCCAGCAGTATAGGGGGGCGCAACACA. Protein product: CASSIGGRNT. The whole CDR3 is CASSIGGRNTEVFF.

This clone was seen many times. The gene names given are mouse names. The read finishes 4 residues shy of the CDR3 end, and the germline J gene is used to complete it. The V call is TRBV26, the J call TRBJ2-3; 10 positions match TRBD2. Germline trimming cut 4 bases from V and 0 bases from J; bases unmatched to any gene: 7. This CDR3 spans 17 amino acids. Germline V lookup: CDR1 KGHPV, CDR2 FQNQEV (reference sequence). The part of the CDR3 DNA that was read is TGTGCCAGCAGTCCCGGGACTGGGGTATTTAGTGCAGAA. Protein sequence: CASSPGTGVFSAE. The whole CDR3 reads CASSPGTGVFSAETLYF.

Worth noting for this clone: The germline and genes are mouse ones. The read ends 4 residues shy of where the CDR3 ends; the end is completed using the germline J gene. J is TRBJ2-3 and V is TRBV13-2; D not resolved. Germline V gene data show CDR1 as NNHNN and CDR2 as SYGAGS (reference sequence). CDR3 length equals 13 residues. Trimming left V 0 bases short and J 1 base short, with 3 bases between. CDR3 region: CASGDEGAETLYF. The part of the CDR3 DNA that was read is TGTGCCAGCGGTGATGAGGGTGCAGAA.

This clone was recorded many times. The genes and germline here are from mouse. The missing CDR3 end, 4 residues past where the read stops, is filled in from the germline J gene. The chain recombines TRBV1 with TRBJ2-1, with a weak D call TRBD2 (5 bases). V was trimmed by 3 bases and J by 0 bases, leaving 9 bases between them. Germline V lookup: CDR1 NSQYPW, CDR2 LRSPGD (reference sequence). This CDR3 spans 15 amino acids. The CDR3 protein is CTCSALGNNYAEQFF. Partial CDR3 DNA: TGCACCTGCAGTGCTCTGGGCAATAACTATGCT.

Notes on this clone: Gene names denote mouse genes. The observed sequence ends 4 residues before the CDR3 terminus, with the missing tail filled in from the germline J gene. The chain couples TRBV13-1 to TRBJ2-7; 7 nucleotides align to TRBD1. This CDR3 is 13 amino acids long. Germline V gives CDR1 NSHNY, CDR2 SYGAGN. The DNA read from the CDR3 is TGTGCCAGCAGTGATCAGGGACAGTAT. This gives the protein CASSDQGQY. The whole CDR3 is CASSDQGQYEQYF.

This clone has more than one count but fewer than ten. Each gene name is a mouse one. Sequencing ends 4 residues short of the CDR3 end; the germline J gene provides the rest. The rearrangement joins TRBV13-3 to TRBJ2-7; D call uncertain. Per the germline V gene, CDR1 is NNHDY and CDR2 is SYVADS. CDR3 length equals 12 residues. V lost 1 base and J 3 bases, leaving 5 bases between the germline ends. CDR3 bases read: TGTGCCAGCAGTGATCAGAGCTAT. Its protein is CASSDQSY. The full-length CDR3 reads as CASSDQSYEQYF.

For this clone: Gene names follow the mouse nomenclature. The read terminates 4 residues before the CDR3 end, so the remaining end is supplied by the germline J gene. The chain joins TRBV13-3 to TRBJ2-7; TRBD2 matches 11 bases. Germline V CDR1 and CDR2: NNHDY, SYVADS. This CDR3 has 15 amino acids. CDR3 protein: CASSERDWGPYEQYF. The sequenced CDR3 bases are TGTGCCAGCAGTGAGAGGGACTGGGGGCCTTAT.

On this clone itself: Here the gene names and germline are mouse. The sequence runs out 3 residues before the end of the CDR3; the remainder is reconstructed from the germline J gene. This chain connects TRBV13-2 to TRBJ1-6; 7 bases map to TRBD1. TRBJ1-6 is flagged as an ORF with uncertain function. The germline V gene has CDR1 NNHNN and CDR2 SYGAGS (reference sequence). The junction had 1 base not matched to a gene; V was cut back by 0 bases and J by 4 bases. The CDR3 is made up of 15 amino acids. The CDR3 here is CASGDGGQYNSPLYF. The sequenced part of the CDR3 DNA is TGTGCCAGCGGTGATGGGGGACAGTATAATTCGCCC.

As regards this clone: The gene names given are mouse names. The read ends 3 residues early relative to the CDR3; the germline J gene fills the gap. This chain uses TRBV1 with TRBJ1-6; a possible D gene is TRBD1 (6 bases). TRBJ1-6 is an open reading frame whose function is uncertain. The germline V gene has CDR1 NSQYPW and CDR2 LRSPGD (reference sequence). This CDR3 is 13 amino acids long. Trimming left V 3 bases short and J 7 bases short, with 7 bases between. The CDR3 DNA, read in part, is TGCACCTGCAGTGCCGGACAGAATTCGCCC. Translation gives CTCSAGQNSP. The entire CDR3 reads CTCSAGQNSPLYF.

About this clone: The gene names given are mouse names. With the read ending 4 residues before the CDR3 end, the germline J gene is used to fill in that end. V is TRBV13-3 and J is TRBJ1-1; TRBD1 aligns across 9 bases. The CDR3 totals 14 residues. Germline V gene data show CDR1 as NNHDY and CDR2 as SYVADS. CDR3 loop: CASSDRPGQGEVFF. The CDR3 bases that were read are TGTGCCAGCAGTGACCGTCCGGGACAGGGA.

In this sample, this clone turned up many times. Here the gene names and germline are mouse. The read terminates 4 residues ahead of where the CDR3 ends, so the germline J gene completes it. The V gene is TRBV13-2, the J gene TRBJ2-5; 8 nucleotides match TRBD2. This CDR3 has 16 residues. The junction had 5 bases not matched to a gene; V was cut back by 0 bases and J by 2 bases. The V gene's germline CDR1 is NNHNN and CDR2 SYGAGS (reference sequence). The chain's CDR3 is CASGDASWGGQDTQYF. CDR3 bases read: TGTGCCAGCGGTGATGCATCATGGGGGGGCCAAGAC.